The 25 T cell receptor beta chains below come from one sample, sequenced in a study of vaccination effects on CD4 cells after COVID-19. Their specific antigens are unknown. Antigen-specific CD4+ T cells were expanded (with viral peptide pools) by the ViraFEST assay ahead of sequencing. Scientists isolated CD4+ T cells after a roughly 9-day culture period ended. Of the BNT162b2 and mRNA-1273 vaccines, participants received two doses of one or the other. Profiled with immunoSEQ multiplex PCR; TCRdb holds only in-frame clones, not every one. The top ten hold nearly 9% of the sample, which has some 30,000 clones, roughly 67% seen once. Sequencing used CD4+ T cells from PBMCs cultured with SARS-CoV-2 spike peptides, obtained after COVID-19 vaccination. These receptors were collected from a human donor who received a COVID-19 vaccine.

V and J are TRBV4-1 and TRBJ2-7; a possible D gene is TRBD1 (6 bases). Trimming shortened V by 2 bases and J by 6 bases, and 23 bases separated the two germline ends. CDR1 and CDR2 from the germline V gene are MGHRA and YSYEKL. The CDR3 runs to 17 residues. This CDR3 is CASSQSIFKGQDLEQYF. The CDR3 nucleotides read TGCGCCAGCAGCCAATCCATCTTCAAGGGACAAGATCTCGAGCAGTACTTC.

A single count supports this clone. V and J are TRBV6-5 and TRBJ1-2, with D uncertain. The V gene's germline CDR1 is MNHEY and CDR2 SVGAGI. There are 15 residues in the CDR3. Trimming shortened V by 3 bases and J by 2 bases, and 13 bases separated the two germline ends. The CDR3 is CASSYSWALNYGYTF. The CDR3 nucleotides are TGTGCCAGCAGTTATTCGTGGGCTTTAAACTATGGCTACACCTTC.

This clone was detected a few times. This chain uses TRBV20-1 with TRBJ1-1, with D hard to call. The length of the CDR3 is 13 residues. Germline V lookup: CDR1 DFQATT, CDR2 SNEGSKA (reference sequence). V was trimmed by 3 bases and J by 0 bases, leaving 8 bases between them. As DNA, the CDR3 is TGCAGTGCTAGTGGCCTCATGAACACTGAAGCTTTCTTT. Translated: CSASGLMNTEAFF.

The V call is TRBV11-2, the J call TRBJ1-3; no definite D call. This CDR3 is 13 amino acids long. Germline V gene lookup returns CDR1 SGHAT and CDR2 FQNNGV. Trimming took 0 bases from V and 16 from J, leaving 16 bases between them. CDR3 DNA: TGTGCCAGCAGCTTAGATCGTTCCAGCATCCCTTATTTT. It is translated as CASSLDRSSIPYF.

The rearrangement links TRBV4-1 to TRBJ1-2, with TRBD1 matching 8 bases. In germline, CDR1 is MGHRA, CDR2 YSYEKL. The CDR3 spans 15 residues. With V trimmed by 4 bases and J by 4 bases, 8 bases remained unmatched. The CDR3 DNA follows: TGCGCCAGCAGCCCTATGACAGGGGAGGGCTATGGCTACACCTTC. It specifies CASSPMTGEGYGYTF.

This chain links TRBV7-2 with TRBJ2-1, with D maybe TRBD1 (5 bases). CDR3 length: 15 amino acids. The ends were cut back, 5 bases at V and 4 bases at J, with 15 bases in the middle. Germline V CDR1 and CDR2: SGHTA, FQGNSA. This chain's CDR3 is CASSPWQGGYNEQFF. CDR3 bases: TGTGCCAGCAGCCCGTGGCAGGGTGGGTACAATGAGCAGTTCTTC.

The chain has TRBV3-1 (or the pseudogene TRBV3-2) and TRBJ2-3; tentative D call: TRBD2 (7 bases). The V end lost 1 base, the J end lost 4 bases, and 12 bases lay between the germline ends. The CDR3 has 15 amino acids. Germline V gives CDR1 LGHDT, CDR2 YNNKEL (reference sequence). The CDR3 loop reads CASSQGWGGPDTQYF. The CDR3, as DNA: TGTGCCAGCAGCCAAGGGTGGGGGGGGCCAGATACGCAGTATTTT.

The CDR3: CASSFTGGQPQHF. In nucleotides, the CDR3 is TGTGCCAGCAGCTTTACAGGTGGGCAGCCCCAGCATTTT. This rearrangement joins TRBV5-8 to TRBJ1-5, with TRBD1 as a possible D gene (5 bases). This CDR3 is built from 13 residues. Germline V gene data show CDR1 as SGHTS and CDR2 as YDEGEE. Trimming cost V 2 bases and J 7 bases, with 10 bases left between them.

This chain connects TRBV4-1 to TRBJ2-7, with TRBD1 matching 7 bases. Germline V lookup: CDR1 MGHRA, CDR2 YSYEKL. This CDR3 comprises 16 residues. Trimming removed 3 bases from V and 1 base from J; junction bases left unmatched: 9. The CDR3 protein is CASSHPPGQRSYEQYF. In DNA, the CDR3 is TGCGCCAGCAGCCACCCACCGGGACAGCGATCCTACGAGCAGTACTTC.

This sequence joins TRBV5-1 and TRBJ2-7; D not certain. Germline V gene sequence: CDR1 SGHRS, CDR2 YFSETQ. Trimming left V 1 base short and J 2 bases short, with 13 bases between. This CDR3 comprises 15 residues. The CDR3 spells CASSLNLAATYEQYF. Here the CDR3 DNA reads TGCGCCAGCAGCTTGAATTTGGCAGCGACCTACGAGCAGTACTTC.

The chain employs TRBV4-2 and TRBJ1-5; D is uncertain. Germline V gene lookup returns CDR1 LGHNA and CDR2 YNFKEQ. The CDR3 contains 13 residues. The V gene lost 0 bases and the J gene lost 6 bases, with 6 bases spanning the gap. The CDR3 spells CASSQDEGQPQHF. The CDR3 bases are TGTGCCAGCAGCCAAGATGAGGGTCAGCCCCAGCATTTT.

This clone has just a few counts. V is TRBV4-1 and J is TRBJ1-4; perhaps TRBD1 as D (5 bases). V lost 3 bases and J lost 7, with 12 bases in between. The CDR3 sequence is 14 residues long. The germline CDR1 and CDR2 sequences are MGHRA and YSYEKL. Here the CDR3 reads CASSQGMQGEKLFF. The CDR3 region has the DNA TGCGCCAGCAGCCAGGGGATGCAGGGTGAAAAACTGTTTTTT.

The chain links TRBV6-1 to TRBJ1-2; 10 nucleotides align to TRBD1. J was trimmed by 0 bases and V by 1 base; bases with no gene match: 2. CDR3 size: 16 residues. The V gene's germline CDR1 is MNHNS and CDR2 SASEGT. CDR3 bases: TGTGCCAGCAGTGAAGTGGGGACAGGGGCTAACTATGGCTACACCTTC. It specifies CASSEVGTGANYGYTF.

This clone was detected once. The gene calls are TRBV18 and TRBJ1-2, with D tentatively TRBD1 (6 bases). There are 12 residues in the CDR3. V lost 6 bases and J lost 7, with 12 bases in between. CDR1 is KGHSH, CDR2 LQKENI, per germline. CDR3 in DNA: TGTGCCAGCTCTCGGGGGGGCCGTGGCTACACCTTC. Protein: CASSRGGRGYTF. Combining the CDR3 with reference TRBV18 and TRBJ1-2 gives the whole variable domain NAGVMQNPRHLVRRRGQEARLRCSPMKGHSHVYWYRQLPEEGLKFMVYLQKENIIDESGMPKERFSAEFPKEGPSILRIQQVVRGDSAAYFCASSRGGRGYTFGSGTRLTVV.

The chain is built from TRBV6-5 and TRBJ2-2; no clear D gene. CDR3 length equals 14 residues. In germline, CDR1 is MNHEY, CDR2 SVGAGI. V gave up 7 bases and J gave up 1 base, with 10 bases separating them. CDR3 coding DNA: TGTGCCAGCAACGCCTACGAGAACACCGGGGAGCTGTTTTTT. This gives the protein CASNAYENTGELFF.

The chain couples TRBV7-6 to TRBJ1-1; 11 bases align to TRBD1. The CDR3 extends over 15 amino acids. Germline trimming cut 5 bases from V and 6 bases from J; bases unmatched to any gene: 8. CDR1 and CDR2 (germline): SGHVS, FNYEAQ. In nucleotides, the CDR3 is TGTGCCAGCAGCCCCGGACAGGGGGCGATTGCTGAAGCTTTCTTT. Translated, it gives CASSPGQGAIAEAFF. The whole variable domain, remainder taken from reference TRBV7-6 and TRBJ1-1, is GAGVSQSPRYKVTKRGQDVALRCDPISGHVSLYWYRQALGQGPEFLTYFNYEAQQDKSGLPNDRFSAERPEGSISTLTIQRTEQRDSAMYRCASSPGQGAIAEAFFGQGTRLTVV.

This chain uses TRBV7-9 with TRBJ2-3; either TRBD1 or TRBD2 may supply D (5 bases each). The CDR3 runs 12 residues. The V end was cut by 5 bases, the J end by 5 bases, with 8 bases between. Germline V gene data show CDR1 as SEHNR and CDR2 as FQNEAQ (reference sequence). The CDR3 protein is CASSRGVDTQYF. CDR3 sequence (DNA): TGTGCCAGCAGCCGAGGGGTAGATACGCAGTATTTT.

The chain uses TRBV6-1 and TRBJ2-5, with D possibly TRBD1 on 5 matching bases. CDR3 size: 14 residues. V was pared by 1 base and J by 4 bases, with 10 bases between. CDR1 and CDR2 from the germline V gene are MNHNS and SASEGT. CDR3 nucleotides: TGTGCCAGCAGTGAAGGGGCTAGGGGAGAGACCCAGTACTTC. Translating gives CASSEGARGETQYF.

This rearrangement joins TRBV3-1 (or the pseudogene TRBV3-2) to TRBJ2-3, with D perhaps matching TRBD2 (6 bases). The CDR3 totals 15 residues. Germline V gene data show CDR1 as LGHDT and CDR2 as YNNKEL (reference sequence). Trimming stripped 4 bases from V and 0 bases from J, with 11 bases between. CDR3 DNA sequence: TGTGCCAGCAGCCCAACTGGGACTAGCACAGATACGCAGTATTTT. Translating gives CASSPTGTSTDTQYF.

V and J are TRBV6-5 and TRBJ1-1; 10 nucleotides match TRBD1. From germline, CDR1 is MNHEY and CDR2 SVGAGI. After removal of 6 bases from V and 5 bases from J, the junction contained 6 bases not matched to a gene. CDR3 length: 14 residues. CDR3 sequence (DNA): TGTGCCAGCAGCCGTGGACAGGGGGAGACTGAAGCTTTCTTT. The encoded protein is CASSRGQGETEAFF.

This clone is termed medium-sized. The gene calls are TRBV11-2 and TRBJ1-1, with a tentative D call TRBD1 (5 bases). V lost 8 bases and J lost 10, with 11 bases in between. The germline V gene encodes CDR1 SGHAT and CDR2 FQNNGV. CDR3 size: 10 residues. CDR3 in amino acids: CASGDGGAFF. Here the CDR3 DNA reads TGTGCCAGCGGAGACGGGGGAGCTTTCTTT.

The chain joins TRBV5-1 to TRBJ2-5, with 11 bases lining up with TRBD2. The CDR3 length is 15 residues. Losses at the gene ends were 4 bases for V and 5 bases for J; bases not matched to a gene: 7. The germline V gene encodes CDR1 SGHRS and CDR2 YFSETQ. This CDR3 reads CASSPGLAVGETQYF. The CDR3, as DNA: TGCGCCAGCAGCCCGGGACTAGCGGTTGGGGAGACCCAGTACTTC.

This chain connects TRBV24-1 to TRBJ2-5, with a tentative D call TRBD1 (6 bases). The V and J ends lost 4 bases and 4 bases respectively, with 9 bases between them. CDR3 size: 13 residues. CDR1 and CDR2 from the germline V gene are KGHDR and SFDVKD. CDR3 DNA sequence: TGTGCCACCAGTGAGGGACAACTAGAGACCCAGTACTTC. This encodes CATSEGQLETQYF.

V is TRBV10-3 and J is TRBJ1-2, with no clear D. The V gene lost 0 bases and the J gene lost 3 bases, with 5 bases spanning the gap. This CDR3 has 13 amino acids. Per germline, CDR1 ENHRY and CDR2 SYGVKD. CDR3 coding DNA: TGTGCCATCAGTGAGTCGTCGGACTATGGCTACACCTTC. Amino acid sequence: CAISESSDYGYTF.

This clone has only one observation. The chain links TRBV29-1 to TRBJ2-1; 7 bases map to TRBD2. The CDR3 totals 15 residues. With 1 base clipped from V and 1 base from J, the junction kept 4 bases outside the gene matches. CDR1 is SQVTM, CDR2 ANQGSEA, per germline. Here the CDR3 reads CSVEGVGGSYNEQFF. CDR3 DNA: TGCAGCGTTGAAGGGGTGGGGGGGTCCTACAATGAGCAGTTCTTC.